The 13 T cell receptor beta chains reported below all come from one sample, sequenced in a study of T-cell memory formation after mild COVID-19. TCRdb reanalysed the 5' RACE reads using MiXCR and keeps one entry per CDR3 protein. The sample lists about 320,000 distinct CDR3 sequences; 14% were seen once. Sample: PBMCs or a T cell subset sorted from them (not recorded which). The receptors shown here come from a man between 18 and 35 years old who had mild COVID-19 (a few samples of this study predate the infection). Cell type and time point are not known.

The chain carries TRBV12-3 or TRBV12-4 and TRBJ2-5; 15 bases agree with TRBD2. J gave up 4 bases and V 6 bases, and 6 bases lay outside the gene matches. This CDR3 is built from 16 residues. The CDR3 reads CASSLGLAGGRETQYF. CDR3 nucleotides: TGTGCCAGCAGCCTTGGACTAGCGGGGGGGAGAGAGACCCAGTACTTC.

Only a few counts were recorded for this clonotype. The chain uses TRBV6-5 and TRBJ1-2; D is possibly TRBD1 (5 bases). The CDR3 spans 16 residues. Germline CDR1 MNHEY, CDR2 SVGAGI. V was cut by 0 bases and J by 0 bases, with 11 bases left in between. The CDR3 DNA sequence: TGTGCCAGCAGTTACTCCCGCGGGGCAACTAACTATGGCTACACCTTC. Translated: CASSYSRGATNYGYTF.

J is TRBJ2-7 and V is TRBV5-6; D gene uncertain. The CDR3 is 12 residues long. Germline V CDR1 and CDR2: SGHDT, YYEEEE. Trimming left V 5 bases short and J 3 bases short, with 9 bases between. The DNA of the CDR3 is TGTGCCAGCAGTAATGACGACTACGAGCAGTACTTC. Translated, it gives CASSNDDYEQYF. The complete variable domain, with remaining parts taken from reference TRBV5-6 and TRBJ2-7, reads DAGVTQSPTHLIKTRGQQVTLRCSPKSGHDTVSWYQQALGQGPQFIFQYYEEEERQRGNFPDRFSGHQFPNYSSELNVNALLLGDSALYLCASSNDDYEQYFGPGTRLTVT.

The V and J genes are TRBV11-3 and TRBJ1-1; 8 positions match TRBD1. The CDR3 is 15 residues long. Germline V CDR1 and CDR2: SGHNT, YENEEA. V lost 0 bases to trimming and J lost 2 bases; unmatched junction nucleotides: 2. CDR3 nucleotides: TGTGCCAGCAGCTTAGACGGGACAGGTAACACTGAAGCTTTCTTT. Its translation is CASSLDGTGNTEAFF.

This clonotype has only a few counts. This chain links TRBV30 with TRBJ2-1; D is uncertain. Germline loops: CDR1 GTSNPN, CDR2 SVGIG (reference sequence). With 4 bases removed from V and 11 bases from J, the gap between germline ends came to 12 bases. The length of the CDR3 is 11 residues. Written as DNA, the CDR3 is TGTGCCTGGACTGTTGGCGGCCAGCAGTTCTTC. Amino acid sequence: CAWTVGGQQFF.

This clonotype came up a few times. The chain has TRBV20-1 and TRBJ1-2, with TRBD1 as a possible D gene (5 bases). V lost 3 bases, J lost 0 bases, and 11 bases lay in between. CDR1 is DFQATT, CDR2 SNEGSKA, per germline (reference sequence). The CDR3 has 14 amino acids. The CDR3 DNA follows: TGCAGTGCTAGTCTGGGGGTAACTAACTATGGCTACACCTTC. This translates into CSASLGVTNYGYTF.

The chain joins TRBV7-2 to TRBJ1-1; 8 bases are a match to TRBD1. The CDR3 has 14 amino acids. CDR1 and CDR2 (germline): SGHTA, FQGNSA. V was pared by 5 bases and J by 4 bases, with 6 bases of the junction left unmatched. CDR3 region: CASSPDRDGTEAFF. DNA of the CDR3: TGTGCCAGCAGCCCGGACAGGGACGGCACTGAAGCTTTCTTT.

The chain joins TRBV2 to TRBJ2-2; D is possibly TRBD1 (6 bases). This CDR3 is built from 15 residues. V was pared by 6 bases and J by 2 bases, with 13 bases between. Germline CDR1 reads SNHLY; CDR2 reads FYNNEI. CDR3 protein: CASRRTDSNTGELFF. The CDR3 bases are TGTGCCAGCAGACGGACAGACTCCAACACCGGGGAGCTGTTTTTT.

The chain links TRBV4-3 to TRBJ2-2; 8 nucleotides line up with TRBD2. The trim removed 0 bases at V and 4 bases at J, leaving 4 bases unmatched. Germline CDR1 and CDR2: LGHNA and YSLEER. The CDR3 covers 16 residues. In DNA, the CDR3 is TGCGCCAGCAGCCAAGATCGGGGGGGCCGCACCGGGGAGCTGTTTTTT. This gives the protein CASSQDRGGRTGELFF.

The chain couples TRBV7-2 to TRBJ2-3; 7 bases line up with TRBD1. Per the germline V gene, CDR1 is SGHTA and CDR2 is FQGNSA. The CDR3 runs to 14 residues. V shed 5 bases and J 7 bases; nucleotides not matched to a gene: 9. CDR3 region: CASSVQGSSHTQYF. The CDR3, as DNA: TGTGCCAGCAGCGTACAGGGGTCCTCGCATACGCAGTATTTT.

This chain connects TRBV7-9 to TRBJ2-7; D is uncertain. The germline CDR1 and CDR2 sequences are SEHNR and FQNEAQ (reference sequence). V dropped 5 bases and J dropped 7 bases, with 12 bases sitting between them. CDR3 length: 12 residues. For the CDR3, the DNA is TGTGCCAGCAGCCTTCATATGGGGGAGCAGTACGTC. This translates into CASSLHMGEQYV.

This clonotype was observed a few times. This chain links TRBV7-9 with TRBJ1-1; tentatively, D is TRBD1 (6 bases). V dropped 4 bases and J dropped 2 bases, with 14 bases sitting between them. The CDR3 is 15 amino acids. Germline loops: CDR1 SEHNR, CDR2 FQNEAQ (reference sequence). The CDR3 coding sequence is TGTGCCAGCAGCTCAGCCCACAGGGCAAACACTGAAGCTTTCTTT. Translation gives CASSSAHRANTEAFF.

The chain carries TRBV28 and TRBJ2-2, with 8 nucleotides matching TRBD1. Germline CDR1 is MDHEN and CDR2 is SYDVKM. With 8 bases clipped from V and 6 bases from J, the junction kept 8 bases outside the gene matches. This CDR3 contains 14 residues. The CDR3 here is CASLQTGAAGELFF. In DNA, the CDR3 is TGTGCCAGCCTCCAGACAGGGGCGGCCGGGGAGCTGTTTTTT.